These 28 T cell receptor beta chains share one sample of origin, sequenced in a study of beta chain features in type 1 diabetes. The study, taken as a whole, reports: Patients with Type 1 diabetes showed moderately but significantly shorter TCRB CDR3s in all four CD4+ subsets.

Reverse transcribing all isolated RNA meant expressed TCRB transcripts were sequenced. Using immunoSEQ multiplex PCR, the repertoire was profiled, and TCRdb retains in-frame clones only, with some absent. Seen here are 300,000 to 350,000 clones, roughly 14% observed once, and the top ten hold approximately 0.016%. Their recognized antigens are unknown. The sequenced sample consisted of naive CD4+ T cells from blood. The source is a woman between 18 and 30 years old with type 1 diabetes.

The V call is TRBV5-6, the J call TRBJ2-1; D is perhaps TRBD2 (5 bases). This CDR3 spans 18 amino acids. In germline, CDR1 is SGHDT, CDR2 YYEEEE. V was clipped by 1 base and J by 0 bases, with 17 bases between them. CDR3 DNA: TGTGCCAGCAGCTTGCGGATTGGGCGGGCGAGCTCCTACAATGAGCAGTTCTTC. Amino acid sequence: CASSLRIGRASSYNEQFF.

This clone appeared a few times. The CDR3 loop reads CSVKRVQETQYF. The CDR3 nucleotides read TGCAGCGTCAAGCGGGTACAAGAGACCCAGTACTTC. The J gene is TRBJ2-5, the V gene TRBV29-1; perhaps TRBD2 as D (6 bases). Looked up from germline, CDR1 is SQVTM and CDR2 is ANQGSEA. The CDR3 loop spans 12 amino acids. V shed 6 bases and J shed 2 bases, with 10 bases lying between them.

This clone came up a few times. The chain carries TRBV6-5 and TRBJ2-3; perhaps TRBD1 as D (6 bases). V lost 8 bases, J lost 2 bases, and 14 bases lay in between. This CDR3 contains 14 residues. Germline loops: CDR1 MNHEY, CDR2 SVGAGI. The CDR3 is CASARSGDTDTQYF. In DNA form, the CDR3 reads TGTGCCAGCGCGCGGTCAGGGGACACAGATACGCAGTATTTT.

This clone showed up just a few times. CDR3 sequence (DNA): TGCGCCAGCAGCCAGGGACTAGCGGGAGGGACCACAGATACGCAGTATTTT. Amino acids: CASSQGLAGGTTDTQYF. The rearrangement uses TRBV5-1 and TRBJ2-3, with 16 bases lining up with TRBD2. This CDR3 is built from 17 residues. Germline-derived CDR1 and CDR2 are SGHRS and YFSETQ. The junction had 4 bases not matched to a gene; V was cut back by 4 bases and J by 2 bases.

This clone was seen more than once but under ten times. The chain carries TRBV19 and TRBJ2-1; 10 bases match TRBD2. This CDR3 contains 14 residues. Germline CDR1 is LNHDA and CDR2 is SQIVND (reference sequence). V lost 4 bases to trimming and J lost 7 bases; unmatched junction nucleotides: 4. As DNA, the CDR3 is TGTGCCAGTAGTAAGAGCGGGAGGGGTAATGAGCAGTTCTTC. As protein: CASSKSGRGNEQFF.

CDR3 coding DNA: TGTGCCAGCAGCTTAGTCGGCAATGAGCAGTTCTTC. Its protein is CASSLVGNEQFF. The chain joins TRBV7-2 to TRBJ2-1; no clear D. The CDR3 loop spans 12 amino acids. Trimming left V 1 base short and J 6 bases short, with 4 bases between. The germline V gene encodes CDR1 SGHTA and CDR2 FQGNSA.

This clone turned up a few times. The chain recombines TRBV5-6 with TRBJ2-1; the match to TRBD2 covers 13 bases. Germline V gene lookup returns CDR1 SGHDT and CDR2 YYEEEE. The CDR3 length is 14 residues. The junction had 7 bases not matched to a gene; V was cut back by 4 bases and J by 12 bases. The CDR3 protein is CASSRGLAGFGQFF. The CDR3 nucleotides read TGTGCCAGCAGCCGGGGACTAGCGGGATTCGGGCAGTTCTTC.

This chain joins TRBV15 and TRBJ1-2, with D possibly being TRBD1 (6 bases). Between the trimmed V and J ends, which lost 0 bases and 2 bases, there was a span of 13 bases. The germline V gene encodes CDR1 LNHNV and CDR2 YYDKDF (reference sequence). The CDR3 has 16 amino acids. The CDR3 spells CATSRDSWQGNYGYTF. The CDR3 coding sequence is TGTGCCACCAGCAGAGATTCGTGGCAGGGGAACTATGGCTACACCTTC.

This clone has only a few counts. The chain has TRBV30 and TRBJ2-1, with 10 nucleotides matching TRBD2. From germline, CDR1 is GTSNPN and CDR2 SVGIG (reference sequence). CDR3 size: 16 residues. V shed 4 bases, J shed 6 bases, and the junction held 12 bases outside the gene matches. CDR3 nucleotide sequence: TGTGCCTGGACCTGGATTTCCGGGACTAGCGCCAATGAGCAGTTCTTC. Amino acids: CAWTWISGTSANEQFF.

The chain links TRBV25-1 to TRBJ2-3; D gene ambiguous. This CDR3 is 15 amino acids long. The V end lost 3 bases, the J end lost 0 bases, and 10 bases lay between the germline ends. The germline V gene encodes CDR1 MGHDK and CDR2 SYGVNS. This CDR3 is CASSEHAYSTDTQYF. The CDR3 nucleotides read TGTGCCAGCAGTGAGCATGCGTATAGCACAGATACGCAGTATTTT.

The chain is built from TRBV27 and TRBJ1-1; the D gene is possibly TRBD1 (6 bases). Germline CDR1 reads MNHEY; CDR2 reads SMNVEV (reference sequence). V was cut by 5 bases and J by 1 base, with 17 bases left in between. There are 16 residues in the CDR3. The CDR3 region has the DNA TGTGCCAGCAGTCCGCCGACAGGACGGGGGAACACTGAAGCTTTCTTT. Translating it yields CASSPPTGRGNTEAFF.

This CDR3 is CSVSRAGQSYEQYF. The CDR3 nucleotides are TGCAGCGTTTCAAGAGCGGGGCAATCCTACGAGCAGTACTTC. The chain links TRBV29-1 to TRBJ2-7, with TRBD2 identical over 7 bases. J was trimmed by 1 base and V by 5 bases; bases with no gene match: 8. The CDR3 totals 14 residues. Germline lookup yields CDR1 SQVTM and CDR2 ANQGSEA.

This chain connects TRBV6-6 to TRBJ2-1, with TRBD2 matching over 10 bases. Germline values: CDR1 MNHNY, CDR2 SVGAGI (reference sequence). The CDR3 runs to 15 residues. After removal of 4 bases from V and 3 bases from J, the junction contained 3 bases not matched to a gene. CDR3 region: CASSSSGSVYNEQFF. CDR3 nucleotide sequence: TGTGCCAGCAGTTCTAGCGGGAGTGTCTACAATGAGCAGTTCTTC.

The rearrangement links TRBV19 to TRBJ2-3, with D hard to call. V lost 7 bases, J lost 4 bases, and 15 bases lay in between. CDR3 length: 14 amino acids. Looked up from germline, CDR1 is LNHDA and CDR2 is SQIVND (reference sequence). The CDR3 nucleotides read TGTGCCAGTACCTCCACTCTGGTTCCAGATACGCAGTATTTT. It specifies CASTSTLVPDTQYF.

The rearrangement uses TRBV11-2 and TRBJ2-1, with 7 bases aligning to TRBD2. The trim removed 5 bases at V and 7 bases at J, leaving 8 bases unmatched. The CDR3 runs 14 residues. Germline assignment: CDR1 SGHAT and CDR2 FQNNGV. CDR3 amino acids: CASSRPFSGNEQFF. DNA for the CDR3: TGTGCCAGCAGCCGCCCGTTTAGCGGGAATGAGCAGTTCTTC.

The sample holds a few counts of this clone. The V call is TRBV2, the J call TRBJ2-7; possible D gene TRBD1, 5 bases. There are 14 residues in the CDR3. CDR1 is SNHLY and CDR2 is FYNNEI in the germline V gene. The V gene lost 6 bases and the J gene lost 4 bases, with 16 bases spanning the gap. The CDR3 DNA sequence: TGTGCCAGCAGGAAAGAAATGGACACTTACGAGCAGTACTTC. It translates to CASRKEMDTYEQYF.

V is TRBV28 and J is TRBJ2-2; maybe TRBD1 (6 bases). The CDR3 contains 16 residues. Germline V lookup: CDR1 MDHEN, CDR2 SYDVKM. Between the trimmed V and J ends, which lost 1 base and 5 bases, there was a span of 14 bases. CDR3: CASSLFWQGKTGELFF. CDR3 DNA: TGTGCCAGCAGTTTATTTTGGCAGGGGAAGACCGGGGAGCTGTTTTTT.

This clone was detected only a few times. This chain joins TRBV20-1 and TRBJ1-2, with D perhaps matching TRBD1 (5 bases). Trimming took 3 bases from V and 4 from J, leaving 6 bases between them. Germline lookup yields CDR1 DFQATT and CDR2 SNEGSKA (reference sequence). The CDR3 is 11 residues long. CDR3 DNA: TGCAGTGCTAGGACAGCCTATGGCTACACCTTC. This translates into CSARTAYGYTF.

The rearrangement links TRBV4-3 to TRBJ2-1; D unresolved. The CDR3 contains 14 residues. The V and J ends lost 1 base and 2 bases respectively, with 6 bases between them. CDR1 LGHNA and CDR2 YSLEER come from the germline V gene. In nucleotides, the CDR3 is TGCGCCAGCAGCCAAGTGGAGACCTACAATGAGCAGTTCTTC. This translates into CASSQVETYNEQFF.

CDR3 residues: CASRTLQGWGNIQYF. CDR3 coding DNA: TGTGCCAGCAGGACCCTACAGGGGTGGGGGAACATTCAGTACTTC. The rearrangement uses TRBV27 and TRBJ2-4, with 7 bases that match TRBD1. Trimming removed 6 bases from V and 7 bases from J; junction bases left unmatched: 12. There are 15 residues in the CDR3. Looked up from germline, CDR1 is MNHEY and CDR2 is SMNVEV (reference sequence).

This clone was seen only a few times. The chain joins TRBV10-3 to TRBJ1-1; 10 bases are shared with TRBD1. With 6 bases clipped from V and 10 bases from J, the junction kept 5 bases outside the gene matches. Germline V gives CDR1 ENHRY, CDR2 SYGVKD. This CDR3 has 12 residues. CDR3 bases: TGTGCCATCAGGGACGGACAGGGGGGAGCTTTCTTT. Translated: CAIRDGQGGAFF.

This chain links TRBV6-5 with TRBJ1-1; D call uncertain. Trimming took off 5 bases at V and 1 base at J, with 8 bases between the two ends. This CDR3 contains 13 residues. Germline CDR1 MNHEY, CDR2 SVGAGI. This CDR3 reads CASSLTSNTEAFF. As DNA, the CDR3 is TGTGCCAGCAGTCTAACCTCGAACACTGAAGCTTTCTTT.

This chain joins TRBV28 and TRBJ2-5; 7 bases are a match to TRBD1. Germline V gene lookup returns CDR1 MDHEN and CDR2 SYDVKM. V gave up 6 bases and J gave up 4 bases; unmatched junction bases: 11. The CDR3 length is 15 residues. The CDR3 DNA reads as TGTGCCAGCAGACAGACAGGGTTTTTGGGAGAGACCCAGTACTTC. Translated: CASRQTGFLGETQYF.

The rearrangement links TRBV5-6 to TRBJ1-2; 9 nucleotides agree with TRBD1. CDR3 length: 18 amino acids. V shed 5 bases, J shed 4 bases, and the junction held 18 bases outside the gene matches. Germline CDR1 reads SGHDT; CDR2 reads YYEEEE. The CDR3 bases are TGTGCCAGCAGTTTCAGGGGTGGACAGGGGCTTCCCCTCTATGGCTACACCTTC. This gives the protein CASSFRGGQGLPLYGYTF. Full variable domain (rest looked up from reference TRBV5-6 and TRBJ1-2): DAGVTQSPTHLIKTRGQQVTLRCSPKSGHDTVSWYQQALGQGPQFIFQYYEEEERQRGNFPDRFSGHQFPNYSSELNVNALLLGDSALYLCASSFRGGQGLPLYGYTFGSGTRLTVV.

This clone showed up just a few times. The chain carries TRBV10-2 and TRBJ1-1; possibly TRBD1 for D (6 bases). Trimming removed 3 bases from V and 3 bases from J, with 8 bases in between. This CDR3 spans 13 amino acids. Germline loops: CDR1 WSHSY, CDR2 SAAADI. The CDR3 here is CASSDGGYTEAFF. CDR3 DNA: TGCGCCAGCAGTGATGGGGGCTACACTGAAGCTTTCTTT.

This clone has only a few counts. V usage is TRBV30 and J usage is TRBJ2-7; 10 bases agree with TRBD2. Germline trimming cut 1 base from V and 4 bases from J; bases unmatched to any gene: 13. The CDR3 covers 17 residues. Germline V gene lookup returns CDR1 GTSNPN and CDR2 SVGIG (reference sequence). CDR3 sequence (DNA): TGTGCCTGGAGTGGCGAACGGACTAGCGGATACAATTACGAGCAGTACTTC. Protein: CAWSGERTSGYNYEQYF.

The chain links TRBV6-1 to TRBJ2-7, with D perhaps TRBD1 (7 bases). The CDR3 spans 15 residues. V lost 3 bases, J lost 6 bases, and 18 bases lay in between. CDR1 is MNHNS, CDR2 SASEGT, per germline. The CDR3 coding sequence is TGTGCCAGCAGTGAGTCCAGGGGGGTTTTACGCGAGCAGTACGTC. Its translation is CASSESRGVLREQYV.

Only a few counts were recorded for this clone. The chain links TRBV29-1 to TRBJ1-1, with D perhaps TRBD1 (5 bases). The germline V and J ends were trimmed by 1 base and 2 bases, with 8 bases remaining between them. The germline CDR1 and CDR2 sequences are SQVTM and ANQGSEA. This CDR3 has 13 residues. CDR3 protein: CSVEGGPNTEAFF. CDR3 DNA: TGCAGCGTTGAAGGGGGCCCCAACACTGAAGCTTTCTTT.